The sequence of this TCR beta chain was determined in a study of CD8 T cells in Susac syndrome. An input of roughly 0.5 to 1 ug of RNA was subjected to reverse transcription using random hexamers. Coverage of TCR beta CDR3 amplification by immunoSEQ multiplex PCR extended to 54 Vbeta and 13 Jbeta. TCRdb reprocessed the immunoSEQ multiplex PCR reads via MiXCR and lists one record per CDR3 protein. The sample has roughly 160,000 distinct CDR3 sequences; about 94% are singletons. J was trimmed by 11 bases and V by 0 bases; bases with no gene match: 10. The CDR3 loop spans 16 amino acids. CDR1 is LGHNA, CDR2 YSLEER, per germline. Controls comprised healthy donors matched for age and sex.

The sample comprised CD4+ T cells from PBMCs. This chain connects TRBV4-3 to TRBJ1-6, with 7 bases aligning to TRBD1. This TCR was sampled from a human donor in good health. The CDR3 bases are TGCGCCAGCAGCCAAGATCCCCCGGGGACAGCTACACCCCTCCACTTT. Residues: CASSQDPPGTATPLHF.